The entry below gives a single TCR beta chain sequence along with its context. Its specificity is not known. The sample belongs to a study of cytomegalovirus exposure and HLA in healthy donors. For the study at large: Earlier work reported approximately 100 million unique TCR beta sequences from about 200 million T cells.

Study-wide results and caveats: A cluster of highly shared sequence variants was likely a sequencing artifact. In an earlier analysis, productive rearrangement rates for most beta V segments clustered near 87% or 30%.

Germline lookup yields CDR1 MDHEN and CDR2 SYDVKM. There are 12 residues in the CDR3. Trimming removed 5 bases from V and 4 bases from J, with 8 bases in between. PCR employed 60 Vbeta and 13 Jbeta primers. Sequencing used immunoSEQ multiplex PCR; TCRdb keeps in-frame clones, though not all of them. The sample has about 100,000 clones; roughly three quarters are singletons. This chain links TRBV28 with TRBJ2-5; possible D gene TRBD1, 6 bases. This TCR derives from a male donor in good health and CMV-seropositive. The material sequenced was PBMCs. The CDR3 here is CASSGQRETQYF. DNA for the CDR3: TGTGCCAGCAGTGGACAGAGAGAGACCCAGTACTTC.